The subject of this entry is one T cell receptor (beta chain). The CDR3 runs to 15 residues. The germline V gene encodes CDR1 MNHNY and CDR2 SVGAGI (reference sequence). V shed 4 bases and J 6 bases; nucleotides not matched to a gene: 11. These data originate in a study of shared clonotypes between healthy human individuals. Clones were sequenced by immunoSEQ multiplex PCR, and TCRdb holds only the in-frame ones, with some missing. The data show some 680,000 clones, less than 80% seen once. The J gene is TRBJ2-7, the V gene TRBV6-6; 8 bases fit TRBD2. The sequenced sample consisted of memory CD4+ T cells sorted from blood. Subset in this sample: CD45RA-negative fraction. This TCR was recovered from a woman in her 30s in good health. This CDR3 is CASSSAGGASGEQYF. As DNA, the CDR3 is TGTGCCAGCAGTTCCGCGGGGGGCGCTTCTGGCGAGCAGTACTTC.